A single sample is the source of the 20 T cell receptor beta chains below, sequenced in a study of cytomegalovirus exposure and HLA in healthy donors. The primer mix had 60 Vbeta and 13 Jbeta primers. Profiling relied on immunoSEQ multiplex PCR, and the TCRdb table lists in-frame clones only, not all of them. The profile shows approximately 160,000 clones, under 90% of them singletons. Sequenced: PBMCs. The receptors were gathered from a young man in good health and CMV-seropositive.

This chain uses TRBV6-5 with TRBJ2-3, with D possibly matching TRBD2 (6 bases). Deletions cut 11 bases from V and 6 bases from J, with 21 bases between. Per the germline V gene, CDR1 is MNHEY and CDR2 is SVGAGI. The CDR3 has 14 amino acids. The CDR3 bases are TGTGCCTCAGGGAAACGGGAGCCGGGGGATACGCAGTATTTT. Protein product: CASGKREPGDTQYF.

This chain connects TRBV5-1 to TRBJ2-2; no definite D call. This CDR3 is 12 amino acids long. The V end was cut by 2 bases, the J end by 3 bases, with 2 bases between. Germline CDR1 is SGHRS and CDR2 is YFSETQ. The CDR3 sequence: CASSFDTGELFF. CDR3 in DNA: TGCGCCAGCAGCTTCGACACCGGGGAGCTGTTTTTT.

CDR3 bases: TGTGCCAGCAGCCAGGGGACCCGGGAGACCCAGTACTTC. Translation gives CASSQGTRETQYF. This chain joins TRBV7-2 and TRBJ2-5, with a possible D match to TRBD1 (6 bases). Trimming cost V 5 bases and J 5 bases, with 12 bases left between them. From germline, CDR1 is SGHTA and CDR2 FQGNSA. This CDR3 is built from 13 residues.

The chain is built from TRBV29-1 and TRBJ1-1; TRBD1 is a possible D gene (6 bases). Germline CDR1 and CDR2: SQVTM and ANQGSEA. The CDR3 totals 15 residues. Trimming cost V 6 bases and J 0 bases, with 17 bases left between them. In DNA form, the CDR3 reads TGCAGCGTGGCACCCAGGACAGAACTGAACACTGAAGCTTTCTTT. Amino acids: CSVAPRTELNTEAFF.

This clone occurred once. The V and J genes are TRBV29-1 and TRBJ2-5, with 9 bases aligning to TRBD1. The CDR3 extends over 14 amino acids. With V trimmed by 7 bases and J by 7 bases, 13 bases remained unmatched. CDR1 is SQVTM, CDR2 ANQGSEA, per germline. CDR3 in DNA: TGCAGCGCCTCACCCACAGGGGGCGGCGGGACCCAGTACTTC. Translation: CSASPTGGGGTQYF.

This chain uses TRBV19 with TRBJ1-5; TRBD1 aligns across 7 bases. The length of the CDR3 is 14 residues. Germline V CDR1 and CDR2: LNHDA, SQIVND (reference sequence). J lost 6 bases, V lost 9 bases, and 11 bases had no gene match. The CDR3 sequence is CASQARGGGQPQHF. CDR3 DNA sequence: TGTGCCAGCCAAGCACGAGGGGGCGGTCAGCCCCAGCATTTT.

CDR3 region: CASSESSGGYTQYF. The CDR3 nucleotides read TGCGCCAGCAGTGAATCTAGCGGGGGGTATACGCAGTATTTT. The J gene is TRBJ2-3, the V gene TRBV10-2, with 11 bases that match TRBD2. This CDR3 is 14 amino acids long. Germline loops: CDR1 WSHSY, CDR2 SAAADI. With V trimmed by 3 bases and J by 7 bases, 3 bases remained unmatched.

The chain uses TRBV6-1 and TRBJ1-5; no clear D. The V end lost 6 bases, the J end lost 0 bases, and 9 bases lay between the germline ends. This CDR3 comprises 14 residues. CDR1 and CDR2 from the germline V gene are MNHNS and SASEGT. For the CDR3, the DNA is TGTGCCAGCAGGAGATATCCTAGCAATCAGCCCCAGCATTTT. Its translation is CASRRYPSNQPQHF.

V gene TRBV14 combines with J gene TRBJ2-4, with 12 bases matching TRBD2. After removal of 3 bases from V and 7 bases from J, the junction contained 7 bases not matched to a gene. This CDR3 spans 16 amino acids. The germline V gene encodes CDR1 SGHDN and CDR2 FVKESK. CDR3 region: CASSHTTSGSRNIQYF. DNA of the CDR3: TGTGCCAGCAGCCACACGACTAGCGGGAGTCGGAACATTCAGTACTTC.

The chain uses TRBV7-2 and TRBJ2-3, with 13 bases fitting TRBD2. Trimming cost V 5 bases and J 2 bases; bases outside gene matches: 4. The length of the CDR3 is 16 residues. The V gene's germline CDR1 is SGHTA and CDR2 FQGNSA. The CDR3 DNA is TGTGCCAGCAGCGGAGGACTAGCGGGGGTCACAGATACGCAGTATTTT. Protein sequence: CASSGGLAGVTDTQYF.

The CDR3 region is CASSLRTGRTSGNTIYF. CDR3 DNA sequence: TGTGCCAGCAGTTTAAGGACAGGGCGGACCTCTGGAAACACCATATATTTT. The chain employs TRBV28 and TRBJ1-3; 8 nucleotides line up with TRBD1. With 2 bases clipped from V and 0 bases from J, the junction kept 6 bases outside the gene matches. The CDR3 totals 17 residues. Germline lookup yields CDR1 MDHEN and CDR2 SYDVKM.

DNA for the CDR3: TGTGCCAGCAGCTCCTCCGGACTAGCGGCTCAAGAGACCCAGTACTTC. Protein sequence: CASSSSGLAAQETQYF. This chain joins TRBV7-9 and TRBJ2-5, with 10 bases aligning to TRBD2. CDR3 length: 16 residues. Per the germline V gene, CDR1 is SEHNR and CDR2 is FQNEAQ (reference sequence). The ends lost 4 bases at V and 2 bases at J; junction bases unmatched: 7.

As DNA, the CDR3 is TGCGCCAGCAGCTATTCGGGACAGGGGCACACTGAAGCTTTCTTT. It yields the protein CASSYSGQGHTEAFF. The chain employs TRBV5-1 and TRBJ1-1, with TRBD1 matching over 10 bases. CDR3 length equals 15 residues. CDR1 and CDR2 (germline): SGHRS, YFSETQ. The V segment lost 3 bases and the J segment 3 bases; nucleotides outside the gene matches: 5.

The V call is TRBV4-1, the J call TRBJ1-2; maybe TRBD1 (5 bases). Deletions cut 10 bases from V and 1 base from J, with 16 bases between. The CDR3 length is 14 residues. Germline V gives CDR1 MGHRA, CDR2 YSYEKL. CDR3 sequence: CATSQGRSNYGYTF. Written as DNA, the CDR3 is TGCGCCACTTCCCAGGGAAGGAGTAACTATGGCTACACCTTC.

With respect to this clone: The same CDR3 also results from other DNA sequences found in this sample. This rearrangement joins TRBV5-4 to TRBJ1-1, with D maybe TRBD1 (5 bases). This CDR3 contains 14 residues. Per the germline V gene, CDR1 is SGHNT and CDR2 is YYREEE (reference sequence). V was cut by 0 bases and J by 9 bases, with 15 bases left in between. Here the CDR3 DNA reads TGTGCCAGCAGCTTGGGGTCTGTAGGGGAACAAGCTTTCTTT. This encodes CASSLGSVGEQAFF.

The sample holds a few counts of this clone. The gene calls are TRBV7-9 and TRBJ2-7, with 10 nucleotides matching TRBD1. This CDR3 has 17 amino acids. V trimming: 1 base; J trimming: 3 bases; junction bases outside the gene matches: 9. Germline values: CDR1 SEHNR, CDR2 FQNEAQ (reference sequence). CDR3 protein: CASSLVAGTGDLYEQYF. CDR3 DNA: TGTGCCAGCAGCTTAGTGGCCGGGACAGGGGACCTCTACGAGCAGTACTTC.

This clone was seen a handful of times. The J gene is TRBJ2-7, the V gene TRBV6-1; D unclear. Trimming removed 0 bases at V and 2 bases at J, with 14 bases between. CDR3 size: 16 residues. Germline V CDR1 and CDR2: MNHNS, SASEGT. The CDR3 DNA sequence: TGTGCCAGCAGTGAAGCGCTTCCCAGTTCCGCCTACGAGCAGTACTTC. It translates to CASSEALPSSAYEQYF.

The chain combines TRBV5-1 with TRBJ1-3; D not certain. CDR1 is SGHRS, CDR2 YFSETQ, per germline. CDR3 size: 15 residues. V dropped 1 base and J dropped 1 base, with 9 bases sitting between them. The CDR3 protein is CASSLRFGSGNTIYF. The DNA of the CDR3 is TGCGCCAGCAGCTTGAGGTTCGGGTCTGGAAACACCATATATTTT. Full variable domain (missing parts from reference TRBV5-1 and TRBJ1-3): KAGVTQTPRYLIKTRGQQVTLSCSPISGHRSVSWYQQTPGQGLQFLFEYFSETQRNKGNFPGRFSGRQFSNSRSEMNVSTLELGDSALYLCASSLRFGSGNTIYFGEGSWLTVV.

The chain joins TRBV9 to TRBJ2-5; D is perhaps TRBD1 (5 bases). Germline V gene data show CDR1 as SGDLS and CDR2 as YYNGEE. There are 16 residues in the CDR3. The V end was cut by 1 base, the J end by 6 bases, with 19 bases between. CDR3 loop: CASSVHRDRAIQTQYF. CDR3 DNA: TGTGCCAGCAGCGTACACCGAGACAGAGCCATCCAGACCCAGTACTTC.

This chain joins TRBV4-2 and TRBJ1-2; 7 nucleotides line up with TRBD1. The CDR3 has 15 residues. Germline loops: CDR1 LGHNA, CDR2 YNFKEQ. J was trimmed by 4 bases and V by 0 bases; bases with no gene match: 5. For the CDR3, the DNA is TGTGCCAGCAGCCAAGATAAGAGGGGGCTCTATGGCTACACCTTC. Its translation is CASSQDKRGLYGYTF.